Described below is a single T cell receptor (beta chain) sequence and its context. Profiling relied on immunoSEQ multiplex PCR, and the TCRdb table lists in-frame clones only, not all of them. The sample shows over 80,000 clones, 90% of them seen only once. These data come from a study of T cell changes during pregnancy in multiple sclerosis. Material: peripheral blood, obtained in the second trimester of pregnancy. This TCR was sampled from a female donor in good health, enrolled as a control in a pregnancy study.

The CDR3 coding sequence is TGTGCCACCAGCAGAGATGAACGAGGACAGGGAAACTACAATGAGCAGTTCTTC. Translation gives CATSRDERGQGNYNEQFF. V and J are TRBV15 and TRBJ2-1; 8 bases are shared with TRBD1. The CDR3 is made up of 18 amino acids. Looked up from germline, CDR1 is LNHNV and CDR2 is YYDKDF (reference sequence). The V segment lost 0 bases and the J segment 3 bases; nucleotides outside the gene matches: 10.